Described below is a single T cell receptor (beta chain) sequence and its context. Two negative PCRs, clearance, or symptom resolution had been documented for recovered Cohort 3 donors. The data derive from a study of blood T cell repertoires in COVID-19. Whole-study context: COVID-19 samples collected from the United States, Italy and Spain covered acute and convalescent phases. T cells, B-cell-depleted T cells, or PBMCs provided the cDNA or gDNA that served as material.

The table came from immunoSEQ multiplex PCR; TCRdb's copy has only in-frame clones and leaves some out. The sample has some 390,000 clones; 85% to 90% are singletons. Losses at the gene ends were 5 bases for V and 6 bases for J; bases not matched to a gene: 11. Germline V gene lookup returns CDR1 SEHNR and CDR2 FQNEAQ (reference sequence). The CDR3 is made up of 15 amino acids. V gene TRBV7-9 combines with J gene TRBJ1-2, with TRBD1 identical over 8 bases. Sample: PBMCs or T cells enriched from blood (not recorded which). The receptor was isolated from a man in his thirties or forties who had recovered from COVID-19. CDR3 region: CASSPSGGARDGYTF. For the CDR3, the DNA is TGTGCCAGCAGCCCATCAGGGGGCGCGAGAGATGGCTACACCTTC.